This is a list of T cell receptor beta chains from one sample in a study of PD-1 blockade in classical Hodgkin lymphoma. Method: immunoSEQ multiplex PCR; TCRdb's copy keeps in-frame clones and lacks some. This table has 13,000 or so clones, approximately 91% appearing once. The sequences come from peripheral blood mononuclear cells (PBMCs), collected at baseline. The receptors were gathered from a human donor with classical Hodgkin lymphoma. CDR3s include the opening cysteine and the closing phenylalanine or tryptophan. D genes are given only for firm matches. Clone size appears in some rows only: once, few, many, or a class for an expanded clone.

v_call	clone_size	d_call	j_call	cdr3_aa	cdr3_nt
TRBV5-6	.	.	TRBJ2-5	CASSFVYQETQYF	TGTGCCAGCAGCTTCGTCTACCAAGAGACCCAGTACTTC
TRBV30	.	TRBD1	TRBJ1-1	CAWDREGSNTEAFF	TGTGCCTGGGACAGGGAAGGCAGCAACACTGAAGCTTTCTTT
TRBV28	.	TRBD1	TRBJ1-2	CATIAERDRVQANYGYTF	TGTGCCACCATAGCTGAACGTGACAGGGTCCAAGCTAACTATGGCTACACCTTC
TRBV11-1	.	.	TRBJ1-5	CASSPSSGSGLPQHF	TGTGCCAGCAGCCCCTCATCAGGTTCAGGATTGCCCCAGCATTTT
TRBV7-9	.	.	TRBJ1-4	CASSFSSTVRSNEKLFF	TGTGCCAGCAGCTTTAGTTCGACTGTGAGGTCCAATGAAAAACTGTTTTTT
TRBV10-2	.	.	TRBJ1-3	CARPRQSSGNTIYF	TGCGCCAGGCCCAGGCAAAGCTCTGGAAACACCATATATTTT
TRBV13	.	.	TRBJ1-1	CASSFPSTRGAGEAFF	TGTGCCAGCAGCTTTCCTTCCACTAGAGGGGCCGGGGAAGCTTTCTTT
TRBV28	.	.	TRBJ1-6	CASSSERSSYNSPLHF	TGTGCCAGCAGTTCAGAAAGGAGCTCCTATAATTCACCCCTCCACTTT
TRBV19	.	.	TRBJ2-6	CASSMVQGPGANVLTF	TGTGCCAGTAGTATGGTTCAGGGACCTGGGGCCAACGTCCTGACTTTC
TRBV19	.	.	TRBJ2-1	CASSIGILLASNNEQFF	TGTGCCAGTAGTATTGGGATCCTTCTAGCTAGTAACAATGAGCAGTTCTTC
TRBV5-1	.	TRBD2	TRBJ2-5	CASSDRPGLEKTQYF	TGCGCCAGCAGCGATCGGCCGGGACTAGAGAAGACCCAGTACTTC
TRBV5-4	.	.	TRBJ2-7	CASSLERTVSYEQYF	TGTGCCAGCAGCTTGGAGCGGACAGTTTCCTACGAGCAGTACTTC
TRBV7-8	.	.	TRBJ1-1	CASSLSDRTEAFF	TGTGCCAGCAGCTTATCCGACAGAACTGAAGCTTTCTTT
TRBV6-1	once	TRBD1	TRBJ2-1	CASSALAGGAGPEQFF	TGTGCCAGCAGTGCCCTGGCAGGGGGCGCGGGGCCTGAGCAGTTCTTC
TRBV5-1	.	.	TRBJ1-5	CASSLGDGASNQPQHF	TGCGCCAGCAGCTTGGGGGACGGAGCTAGCAATCAGCCCCAGCATTTT
TRBV5-5	.	.	TRBJ2-7	CASSLMASSYEQYF	TGTGCCAGCAGCTTAATGGCCTCCTCCTACGAGCAGTACTTC
TRBV5-1	.	.	TRBJ1-6	CAGGSPLHF	TGCGCTGGAGGGTCACCCCTCCACTTT
TRBV6-5	.	.	TRBJ1-5	CASSLGAKRGQPQHF	TGTGCCAGCAGCCTAGGGGCTAAACGAGGTCAGCCCCAGCATTTT
TRBV27	.	TRBD2	TRBJ2-5	CASRPLAGAPRQETQYF	TGTGCCAGCAGGCCCCTAGCGGGGGCCCCCCGACAAGAGACCCAGTACTTC
TRBV4-1	.	.	TRBJ2-7	CASSQGARKDF	TGCGCCAGCAGCCAAGGCGCCAGAAAGGACTTC
TRBV6-1	.	.	TRBJ1-5	CASRLQGYNQPQHF	TGTGCCAGCAGACTTCAGGGGTACAATCAGCCCCAGCATTTT
TRBV4-2	.	.	TRBJ1-2	CASSQDQVASYTF	TGTGCCAGCAGCCAAGATCAGGTGGCGAGCTACACCTTC
TRBV5-1	.	.	TRBJ1-1	CASSIQPNTEAFF	TGCGCCAGCAGTATACAGCCGAACACTGAAGCTTTCTTT
TRBV18	.	TRBD1	TRBJ1-2	CASSEQGVHGYTF	TGTGCCAGCTCAGAGCAGGGGGTGCATGGCTACACCTTC
TRBV11-2	.	TRBD1	TRBJ2-1	CASSLEPDPGQPPYNEQFF	TGTGCCAGCAGCTTAGAGCCCGATCCGGGACAGCCGCCCTACAATGAGCAGTTCTTC
TRBV7-3	.	.	TRBJ1-6	CASSLSGGSISPLHF	TGTGCCAGCAGCTTATCCGGGGGCTCAATTTCACCCCTCCACTTT
TRBV6-6	.	.	TRBJ2-1	CASSYRPWGLDEQFF	TGTGCCAGCAGTTACCGGCCGTGGGGTCTTGATGAGCAGTTCTTC
TRBV14	.	.	TRBJ2-7	CASSPLGGQSYEQYF	TGTGCCAGCAGCCCCCTCGGGGGACAGTCCTACGAGCAGTACTTC
TRBV30	.	.	TRBJ1-4	CAWSGALMNEKLFF	TGTGCCTGGAGTGGGGCTTTGATGAATGAAAAACTGTTTTTT
TRBV19	.	TRBD1	TRBJ2-1	CATRKTGGSYNEQFF	TGTGCCACCAGGAAAACAGGGGGCTCCTACAATGAGCAGTTCTTC
TRBV5-1	.	.	TRBJ2-7	CASSLIEGSSYEQYF	TGCGCCAGCAGCTTGATTGAGGGGAGCTCCTACGAGCAGTACTTC
TRBV30	.	.	TRBJ2-7	CAWRDKDRLYEQYF	TGTGCCTGGAGAGACAAAGACAGACTCTACGAGCAGTACTTC
TRBV2	.	TRBD1	TRBJ1-2	CASRVGQGPYGYTF	TGTGCCAGCAGGGTTGGACAGGGGCCCTATGGCTACACCTTC
TRBV6-5	once	.	TRBJ2-2	CASSYLGRAGTGELFF	TGTGCCAGCAGTTACTTGGGCAGGGCGGGCACCGGGGAGCTGTTTTTT
TRBV7-8	.	.	TRBJ1-6	CASSLVESGSPLHF	TGTGCCAGCAGCTTAGTTGAATCGGGTTCACCCCTCCACTTT
TRBV7-6	few	.	TRBJ2-6	CASSLEHGSTQAGANVLTF	TGTGCCAGCAGCTTAGAGCATGGGAGTACACAAGCTGGGGCCAACGTCCTGACTTTC
TRBV19	.	.	TRBJ1-3	CASSFYRANSGNTIYF	TGTGCCAGTAGTTTCTACAGGGCCAACTCTGGAAACACCATATATTTT
TRBV19	.	TRBD2	TRBJ2-1	CASSATSGDYNEQFF	TGTGCCAGTAGTGCCACTAGCGGGGACTACAATGAGCAGTTCTTC
TRBV5-5	few	.	TRBJ2-3	CASSLVGRTDTQYF	TGTGCCAGCAGCTTGGTTGGGCGCACAGATACGCAGTATTTT
TRBV29-1	.	.	TRBJ1-1	CSDQQNTEAFF	TGCAGCGACCAACAGAACACTGAAGCTTTCTTT
TRBV5-6	.	TRBD2	TRBJ2-1	CASSLRLAGGNEQFF	TGTGCCAGCAGCTTGCGACTAGCGGGGGGTAATGAGCAGTTCTTC
TRBV7-9	few	.	TRBJ1-2	CASSLAPVNYGYTF	TGTGCCAGCAGCTTAGCGCCCGTAAACTATGGCTACACCTTC
TRBV6-5	.	.	TRBJ1-1	CASSYGRQALPEAFF	TGTGCCAGCAGTTACGGCAGACAAGCCTTACCTGAAGCTTTCTTT
TRBV15	.	TRBD1	TRBJ2-5	CATSRGDRGFGGETQYF	TGTGCCACCAGCAGAGGGGACAGGGGGTTTGGGGGAGAGACCCAGTACTTC
TRBV5-4	.	.	TRBJ1-2	CASSSLRQDRGGYTF	TGTGCCAGCAGCTCCCTGAGACAGGATAGAGGTGGCTACACCTTC
TRBV5-5	.	.	TRBJ1-2	CASSFDVSHSGGYTF	TGTGCCAGCAGCTTTGATGTGTCACACTCTGGGGGCTACACCTTC